This passage covers 6 T cell receptor beta chains from one sample sequenced in a study of PD-1 blockade in classical Hodgkin lymphoma. The table came from immunoSEQ multiplex PCR; TCRdb's copy has only in-frame clones and leaves some out. The sample yields approximately 28,000 clones, approximately 79% seen once. Time point meaning: cycle 4 day 1 (C4D1), after six to seven weeks of nivolumab. Relapse was seen in all patients after autologous stem cell transplantation, and brentuximab vedotin exposure was variable. Magnetic negative selection was used to purify CD4+ T cells from thawed PBMCs. Sequenced material: CD4+ T cells from blood, taken before the fourth cycle of nivolumab. The receptors derive from a human donor with classical Hodgkin lymphoma.

The chain has TRBV19 and TRBJ1-1; D gene uncertain. V was shortened by 6 bases and J by 6 bases, with 17 bases between the two germline ends. This CDR3 region has 14 residues. Germline CDR1 and CDR2: LNHDA and SQIVND (reference sequence). The CDR3 loop is CASRPLVGPSEAFF. The DNA for the CDR3 is TGTGCCAGTAGACCTCTGGTAGGACCTTCTGAAGCTTTCTTT.

The chain uses TRBV5-1 and TRBJ2-7; 11 bases are a match to TRBD1. V gave up 3 bases and J gave up 7 bases; unmatched junction bases: 18. Germline V gene sequence: CDR1 SGHRS, CDR2 YFSETQ. The CDR3 loop spans 18 amino acids. The CDR3 DNA follows: TGCGCCAGCAGCTCGCACTACCTAAAGGGACAGGGGGTGAAAGAGCAGTACTTC. It translates to CASSSHYLKGQGVKEQYF.

CDR3 amino acids: CASSLPGVLAGELFF. The CDR3 region has the DNA TGTGCCAGCAGTTTGCCGGGAGTGTTAGCCGGGGAGCTGTTTTTT. The chain links TRBV11-1 to TRBJ2-2, with D perhaps matching TRBD2 (6 bases). The CDR3 has 15 amino acids. V gave up 6 bases and J gave up 6 bases, with 17 bases separating them. Germline-derived CDR1 and CDR2 are SGHAT and FQDESV (reference sequence).

This clone was seen more than once but under ten times. The chain recombines TRBV7-3 with TRBJ2-7, with D possibly being TRBD1 (5 bases). The germline V and J ends were trimmed by 2 bases and 5 bases, with 10 bases remaining between them. Germline CDR1 is SGHTA and CDR2 is FQGTGA. There are 13 residues in the CDR3. The CDR3 DNA reads TGTGCCAGCAGCTTATGGGCCAGGGACGAGCAGTACTTC. Its translation is CASSLWARDEQYF. The full variable domain, in which reference TRBV7-3 and TRBJ2-7 provide the parts outside the CDR3, is GAGVSQTPSNKVTEKGKYVELRCDPISGHTALYWYRQSLGQGPEFLIYFQGTGAADDSGLPNDRFFAVRPEGSVSTLKIQRTERGDSAVYLCASSLWARDEQYFGPGTRLTVT.

The chain is built from TRBV7-2 and TRBJ2-7, with D unclear. The CDR3 has 16 residues. Trimming took 5 bases from V and 2 from J, leaving 19 bases between them. CDR1 SGHTA and CDR2 FQGNSA come from the germline V gene. The CDR3 region is CASSPRIMRGTYEQYF. CDR3 DNA sequence: TGTGCCAGCAGCCCCCGAATTATGCGCGGCACCTACGAGCAGTACTTC.

The rearrangement links TRBV11-2 to TRBJ2-2, with D possibly matching TRBD1 (5 bases). The CDR3 consists of 15 residues. Trimming stripped 5 bases from V and 1 base from J, with 11 bases between. Germline V gives CDR1 SGHAT, CDR2 FQNNGV. This CDR3 reads CASSRQDRNTGELFF. As DNA, the CDR3 is TGTGCCAGCAGCAGACAAGACAGGAACACCGGGGAGCTGTTTTTT. The variable domain in full, completed from reference TRBV11-2 and TRBJ2-2, reads EAGVAQSPRYKIIEKRQSVAFWCNPISGHATLYWYQQILGQGPKLLIQFQNNGVVDDSQLPKDRFSAERLKGVDSTLKIQPAKLEDSAVYLCASSRQDRNTGELFFGEGSRLTVL.